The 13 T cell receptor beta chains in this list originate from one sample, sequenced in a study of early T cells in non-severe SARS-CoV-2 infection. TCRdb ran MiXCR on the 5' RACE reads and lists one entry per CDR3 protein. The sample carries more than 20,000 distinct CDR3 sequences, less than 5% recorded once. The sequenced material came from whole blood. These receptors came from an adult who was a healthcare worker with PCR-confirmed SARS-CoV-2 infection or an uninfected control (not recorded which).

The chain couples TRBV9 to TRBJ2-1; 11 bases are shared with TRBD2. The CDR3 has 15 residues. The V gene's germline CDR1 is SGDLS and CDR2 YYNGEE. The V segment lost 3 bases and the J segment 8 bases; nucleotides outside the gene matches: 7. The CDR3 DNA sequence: TGTGCCAGCAGCGGCGGGACTAGCGGCCCCTATGAGCAGTTCTTC. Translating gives CASSGGTSGPYEQFF.

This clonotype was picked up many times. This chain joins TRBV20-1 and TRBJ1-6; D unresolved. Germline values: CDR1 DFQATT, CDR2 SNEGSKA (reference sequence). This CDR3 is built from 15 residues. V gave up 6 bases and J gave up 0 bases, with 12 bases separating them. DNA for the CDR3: TGCAGTGCCGACCGTCCTGGCTCCTATAATTCACCCCTCCACTTT. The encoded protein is CSADRPGSYNSPLHF.

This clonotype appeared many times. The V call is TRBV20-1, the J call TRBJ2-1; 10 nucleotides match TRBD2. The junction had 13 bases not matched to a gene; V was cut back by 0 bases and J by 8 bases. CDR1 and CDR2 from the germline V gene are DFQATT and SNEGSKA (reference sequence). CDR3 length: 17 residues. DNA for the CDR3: TGCAGTGCTAGAGATGCAGCGGGAGGGCCATTGGGGGATGAGCAGTTCTTC. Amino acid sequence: CSARDAAGGPLGDEQFF.

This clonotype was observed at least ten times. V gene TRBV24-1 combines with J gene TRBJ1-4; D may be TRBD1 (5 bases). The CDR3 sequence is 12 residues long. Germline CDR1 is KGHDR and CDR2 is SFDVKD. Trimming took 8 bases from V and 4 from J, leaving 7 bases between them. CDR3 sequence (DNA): TGTGCCACCAAAGGGGATAATGAAAAACTGTTTTTT. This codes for CATKGDNEKLFF.

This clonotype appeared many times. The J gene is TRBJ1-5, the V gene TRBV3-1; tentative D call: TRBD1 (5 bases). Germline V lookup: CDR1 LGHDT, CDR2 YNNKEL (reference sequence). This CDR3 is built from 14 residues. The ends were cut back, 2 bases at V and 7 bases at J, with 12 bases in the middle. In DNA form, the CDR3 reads TGTGCCAGCAGCCAACGTTCCGGGGACCAGCCCCAGCATTTT. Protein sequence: CASSQRSGDQPQHF.

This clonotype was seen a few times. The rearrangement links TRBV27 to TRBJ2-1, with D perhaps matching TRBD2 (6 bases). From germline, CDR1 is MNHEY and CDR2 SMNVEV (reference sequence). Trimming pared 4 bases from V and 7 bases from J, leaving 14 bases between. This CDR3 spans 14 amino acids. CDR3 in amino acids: CASSSYTSTNEQFF. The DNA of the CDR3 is TGTGCCAGCAGTTCCTATACTAGCACGAATGAGCAGTTCTTC.

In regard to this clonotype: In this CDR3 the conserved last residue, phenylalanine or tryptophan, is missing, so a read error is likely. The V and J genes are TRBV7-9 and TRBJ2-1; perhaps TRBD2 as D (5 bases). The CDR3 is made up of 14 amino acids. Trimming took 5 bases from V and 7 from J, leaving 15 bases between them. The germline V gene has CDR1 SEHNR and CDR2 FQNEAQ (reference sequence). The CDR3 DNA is TGTGCCAGCAGCATGAGGGAGCGATCAAATGAGCAGTTCCTC. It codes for CASSMRERSNEQFL.

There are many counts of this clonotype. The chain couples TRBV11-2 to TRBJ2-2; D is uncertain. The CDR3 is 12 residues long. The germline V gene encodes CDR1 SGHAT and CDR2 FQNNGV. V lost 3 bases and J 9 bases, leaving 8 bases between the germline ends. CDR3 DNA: TGTGCCAGCAGCTTGGGTAACAGGGAGCTGTTTTTT. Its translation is CASSLGNRELFF.

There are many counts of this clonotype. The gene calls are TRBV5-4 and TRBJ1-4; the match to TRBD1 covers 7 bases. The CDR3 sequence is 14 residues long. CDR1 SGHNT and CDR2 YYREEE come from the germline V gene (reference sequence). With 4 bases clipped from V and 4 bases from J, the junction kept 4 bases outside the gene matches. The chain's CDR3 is CASSMGQLNEKLFF. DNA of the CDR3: TGTGCCAGCAGCATGGGACAGCTTAATGAAAAACTGTTTTTT.

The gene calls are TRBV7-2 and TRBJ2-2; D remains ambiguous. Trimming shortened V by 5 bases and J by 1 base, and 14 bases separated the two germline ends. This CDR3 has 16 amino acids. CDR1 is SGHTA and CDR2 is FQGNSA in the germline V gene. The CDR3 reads CASSRGPPGNTGELFF. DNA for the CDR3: TGTGCCAGCAGCCGAGGCCCCCCAGGGAACACCGGGGAGCTGTTTTTT.

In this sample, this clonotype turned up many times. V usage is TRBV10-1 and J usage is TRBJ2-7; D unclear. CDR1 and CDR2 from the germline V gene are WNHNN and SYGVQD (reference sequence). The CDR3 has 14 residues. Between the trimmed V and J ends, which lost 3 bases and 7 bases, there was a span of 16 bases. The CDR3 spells CASSESEEGSEQYF. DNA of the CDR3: TGCGCCAGCAGTGAATCCGAGGAAGGTAGTGAGCAGTACTTC.

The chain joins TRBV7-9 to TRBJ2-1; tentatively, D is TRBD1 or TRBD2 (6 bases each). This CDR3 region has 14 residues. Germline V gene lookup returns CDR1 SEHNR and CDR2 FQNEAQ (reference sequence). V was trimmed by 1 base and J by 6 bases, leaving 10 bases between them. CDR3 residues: CASSLDGGRNEQFF. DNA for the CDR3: TGTGCCAGCAGCTTAGATGGGGGGCGCAATGAGCAGTTCTTC.

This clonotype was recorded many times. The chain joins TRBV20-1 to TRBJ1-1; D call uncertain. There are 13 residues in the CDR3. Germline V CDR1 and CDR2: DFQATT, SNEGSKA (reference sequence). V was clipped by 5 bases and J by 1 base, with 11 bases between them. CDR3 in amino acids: CSAGKDGNTEAFF. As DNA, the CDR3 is TGCAGTGCTGGCAAGGACGGGAACACTGAAGCTTTCTTT.